This entry describes one T cell receptor (beta chain). This sample was included in a study of cytotoxic CD8 clonotypes in ibrutinib-treated CLL. The method was immunoSEQ multiplex PCR; TCRdb's version includes in-frame clones alone and lacks a portion of them. The sample has hundreds of thousands of clones; about 80% are singletons. This CDR3 spans 16 amino acids. Trimming took off 0 bases at V and 2 bases at J, with 11 bases between the two ends. The germline V gene encodes CDR1 MGHRA and CDR2 YSYEKL. The chain links TRBV4-1 to TRBJ2-1, with a possible D match to TRBD2 (5 bases). The clonotype originates from a human donor with chronic lymphocytic leukemia. The sample here was PBMCs, taken before ibrutinib treatment. The CDR3 loop is CASSQDGGNAYNEQFF. The CDR3 coding sequence is TGCGCCAGCAGCCAAGATGGAGGCAACGCCTACAATGAGCAGTTCTTC.